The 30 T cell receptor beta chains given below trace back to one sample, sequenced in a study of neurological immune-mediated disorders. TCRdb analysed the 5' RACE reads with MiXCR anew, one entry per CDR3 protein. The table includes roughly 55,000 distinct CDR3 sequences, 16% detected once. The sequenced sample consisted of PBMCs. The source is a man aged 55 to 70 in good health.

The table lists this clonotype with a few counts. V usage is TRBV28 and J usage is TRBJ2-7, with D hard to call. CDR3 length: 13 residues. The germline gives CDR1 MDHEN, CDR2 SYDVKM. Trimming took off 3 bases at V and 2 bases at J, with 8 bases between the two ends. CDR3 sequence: CASSLVRAYEQYF. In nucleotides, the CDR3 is TGTGCCAGCAGTTTGGTCCGAGCCTACGAGCAGTACTTC. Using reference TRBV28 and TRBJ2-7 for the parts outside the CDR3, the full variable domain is DVKVTQSSRYLVKRTGEKVFLECVQDMDHENMFWYRQDPGLGLRLIYFSYDVKMKEKGDIPEGYSVSREKKERFSLILESASTNQTSMYLCASSLVRAYEQYFGPGTRLTVT.

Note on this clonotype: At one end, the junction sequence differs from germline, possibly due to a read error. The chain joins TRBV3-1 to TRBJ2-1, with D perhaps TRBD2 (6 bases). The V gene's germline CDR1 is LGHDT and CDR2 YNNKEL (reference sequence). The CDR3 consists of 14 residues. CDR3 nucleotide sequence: TGTGCCAGCAGGGGGGACTCCCCCTGGGGTGAGCATTTCTTC. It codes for CASRGDSPWGEHFF.

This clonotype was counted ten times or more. In nucleotides, the CDR3 is TGCAGTGCTAGAGAAGGGGGGAGGGGAGGCACTGAAGCTTTCTTT. This codes for CSAREGGRGGTEAFF. The genes are TRBV20-1 and TRBJ1-1, with D possibly TRBD1 on 6 matching bases. CDR3 size: 15 residues. The germline V gene has CDR1 DFQATT and CDR2 SNEGSKA (reference sequence). V shed 0 bases and J shed 4 bases, with 15 bases lying between them.

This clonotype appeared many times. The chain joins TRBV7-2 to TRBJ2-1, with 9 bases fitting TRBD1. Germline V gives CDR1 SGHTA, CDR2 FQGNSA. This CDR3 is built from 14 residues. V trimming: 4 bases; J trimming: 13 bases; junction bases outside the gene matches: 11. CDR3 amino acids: CASSSRQGVGYQFF. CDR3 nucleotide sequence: TGTGCCAGCAGCTCCCGACAGGGGGTAGGTTACCAGTTCTTC.

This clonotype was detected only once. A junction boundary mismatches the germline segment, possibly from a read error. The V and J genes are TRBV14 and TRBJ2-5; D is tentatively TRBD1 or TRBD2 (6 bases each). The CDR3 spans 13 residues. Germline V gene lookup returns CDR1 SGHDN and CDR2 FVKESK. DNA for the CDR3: TGTGCCAGCAGCCTTATAACGGACGGGGGCAGGCACTTC. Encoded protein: CASSLITDGGRHF.

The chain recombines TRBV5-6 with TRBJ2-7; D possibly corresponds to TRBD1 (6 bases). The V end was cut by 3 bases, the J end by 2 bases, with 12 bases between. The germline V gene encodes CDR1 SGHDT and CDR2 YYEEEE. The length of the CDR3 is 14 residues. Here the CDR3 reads CASSYTGNPYEQYF. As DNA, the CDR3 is TGTGCCAGCAGCTATACAGGGAATCCCTACGAGCAGTACTTC.

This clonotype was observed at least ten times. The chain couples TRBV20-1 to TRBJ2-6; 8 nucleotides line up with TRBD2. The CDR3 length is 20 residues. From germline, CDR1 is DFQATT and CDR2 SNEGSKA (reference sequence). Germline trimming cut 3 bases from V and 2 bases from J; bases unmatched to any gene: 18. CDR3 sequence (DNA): TGCAGTGCTAGCCCCGGACTAGCCTACACAAGGGGTACTGGGGCCAACGTCCTGACTTTC. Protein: CSASPGLAYTRGTGANVLTF.

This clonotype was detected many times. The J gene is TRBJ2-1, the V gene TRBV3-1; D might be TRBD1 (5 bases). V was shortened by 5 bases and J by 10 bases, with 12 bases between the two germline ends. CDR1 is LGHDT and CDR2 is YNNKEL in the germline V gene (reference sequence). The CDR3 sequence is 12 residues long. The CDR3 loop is CASSKRGREQFF. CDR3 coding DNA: TGTGCCAGCAGCAAAAGGGGCAGGGAGCAGTTCTTC.

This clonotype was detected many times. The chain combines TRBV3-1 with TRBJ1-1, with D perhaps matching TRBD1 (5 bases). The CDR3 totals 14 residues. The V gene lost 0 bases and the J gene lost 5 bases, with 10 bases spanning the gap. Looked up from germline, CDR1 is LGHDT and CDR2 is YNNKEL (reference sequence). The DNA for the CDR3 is TGTGCCAGCAGCCAAGAAGTGCAGGGTACTGAAGCTTTCTTT. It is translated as CASSQEVQGTEAFF.

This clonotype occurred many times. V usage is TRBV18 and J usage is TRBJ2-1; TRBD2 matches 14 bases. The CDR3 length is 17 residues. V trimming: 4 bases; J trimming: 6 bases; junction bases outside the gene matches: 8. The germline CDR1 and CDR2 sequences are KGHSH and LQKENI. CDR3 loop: CASSHLKTSGRANEQFF. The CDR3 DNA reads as TGTGCCAGCTCACACCTAAAGACTAGCGGGAGGGCCAATGAGCAGTTCTTC.

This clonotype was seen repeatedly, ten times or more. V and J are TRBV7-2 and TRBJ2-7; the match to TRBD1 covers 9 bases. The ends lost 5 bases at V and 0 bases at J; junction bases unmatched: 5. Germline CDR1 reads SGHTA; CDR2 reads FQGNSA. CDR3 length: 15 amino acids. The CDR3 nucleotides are TGTGCCAGCAGCCTCGGACAGGGGAGCTCCTACGAGCAGTACTTC. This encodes CASSLGQGSSYEQYF.

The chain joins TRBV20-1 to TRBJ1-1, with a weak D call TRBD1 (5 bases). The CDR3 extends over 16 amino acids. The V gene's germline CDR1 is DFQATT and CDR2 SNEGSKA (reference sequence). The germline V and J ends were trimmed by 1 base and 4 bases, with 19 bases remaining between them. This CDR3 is CSARATGTYASTEAFF. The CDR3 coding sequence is TGCAGTGCTAGAGCCACGGGGACTTATGCTAGCACTGAAGCTTTCTTT.

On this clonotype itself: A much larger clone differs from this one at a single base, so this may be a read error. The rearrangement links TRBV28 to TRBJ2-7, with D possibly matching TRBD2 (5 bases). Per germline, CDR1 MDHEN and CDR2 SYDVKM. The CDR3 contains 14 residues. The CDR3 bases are TGTGCCAACAGTTTAAAAACTAGCTCCTACGAGCAGTACTTC. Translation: CANSLKTSSYEQYF.

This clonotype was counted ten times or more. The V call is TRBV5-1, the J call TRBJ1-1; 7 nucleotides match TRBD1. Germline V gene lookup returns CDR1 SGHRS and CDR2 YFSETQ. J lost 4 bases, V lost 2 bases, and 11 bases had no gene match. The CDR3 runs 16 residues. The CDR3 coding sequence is TGCGCCAGCAGCTTCACAGGGGTGGACGCGACCACTGAAGCTTTCTTT. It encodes CASSFTGVDATTEAFF. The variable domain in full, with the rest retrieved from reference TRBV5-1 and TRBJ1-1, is KAGVTQTPRYLIKTRGQQVTLSCSPISGHRSVSWYQQTPGQGLQFLFEYFSETQRNKGNFPGRFSGRQFSNSRSEMNVSTLELGDSALYLCASSFTGVDATTEAFFGQGTRLTVV.

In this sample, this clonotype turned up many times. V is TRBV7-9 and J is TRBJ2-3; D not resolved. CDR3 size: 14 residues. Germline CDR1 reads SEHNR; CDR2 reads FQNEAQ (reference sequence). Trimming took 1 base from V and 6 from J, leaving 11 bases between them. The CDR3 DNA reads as TGTGCCAGCAGCTTAGTTCTTGGCAGCGATACGCAGTATTTT. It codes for CASSLVLGSDTQYF. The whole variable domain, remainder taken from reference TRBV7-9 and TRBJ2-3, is DTGVSQNPRHKITKRGQNVTFRCDPISEHNRLYWYRQTLGQGPEFLTYFQNEAQLEKSRLLSDRFSAERPKGSFSTLEIQRTEQGDSAMYLCASSLVLGSDTQYFGPGTRLTVL.

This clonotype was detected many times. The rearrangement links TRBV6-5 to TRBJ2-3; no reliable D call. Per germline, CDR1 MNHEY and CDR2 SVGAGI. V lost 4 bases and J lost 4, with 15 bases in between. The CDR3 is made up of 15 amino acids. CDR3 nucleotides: TGTGCCAGCAGTTCAGGCGGACCAATATCAGATACGCAGTATTTT. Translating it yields CASSSGGPISDTQYF.

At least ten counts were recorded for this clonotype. CDR3 region: CSVLRDTEAFF. CDR3 coding DNA: TGCAGCGTTCTCAGGGACACTGAAGCTTTCTTT. The chain has TRBV29-1 and TRBJ1-1; D possibly corresponds to TRBD1 (5 bases). The germline CDR1 and CDR2 sequences are SQVTM and ANQGSEA. V was cut by 5 bases and J by 3 bases, with 7 bases left in between. The CDR3 spans 11 residues.

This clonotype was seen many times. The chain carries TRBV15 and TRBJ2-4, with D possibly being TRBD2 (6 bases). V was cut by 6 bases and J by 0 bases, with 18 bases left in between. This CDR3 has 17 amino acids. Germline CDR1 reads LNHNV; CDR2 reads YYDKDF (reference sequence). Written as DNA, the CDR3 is TGTGCCACCAGGGACTTTGGTACGGGACTAGCCAAAAACATTCAGTACTTC. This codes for CATRDFGTGLAKNIQYF.

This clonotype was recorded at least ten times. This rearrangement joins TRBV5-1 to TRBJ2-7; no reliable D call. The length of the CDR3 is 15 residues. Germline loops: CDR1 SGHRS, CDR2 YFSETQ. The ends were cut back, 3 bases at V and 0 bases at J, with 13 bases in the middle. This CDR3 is CASSWSGGNSYEQYF. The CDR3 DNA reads TGCGCCAGCAGCTGGTCTGGCGGCAACTCCTACGAGCAGTACTTC.

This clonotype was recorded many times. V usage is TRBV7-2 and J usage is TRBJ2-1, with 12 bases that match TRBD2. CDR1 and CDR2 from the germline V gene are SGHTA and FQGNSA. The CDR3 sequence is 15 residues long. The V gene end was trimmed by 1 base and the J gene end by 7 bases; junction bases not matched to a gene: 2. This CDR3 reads CASSLGLAGVNEQFF. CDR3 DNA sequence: TGTGCCAGCAGCTTAGGACTAGCGGGGGTAAATGAGCAGTTCTTC. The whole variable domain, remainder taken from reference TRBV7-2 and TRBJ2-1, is GAGVSQSPSNKVTEKGKDVELRCDPISGHTALYWYRQSLGQGLEFLIYFQGNSAPDKSGLPSDRFSAERTGGSVSTLTIQRTQQEDSAVYLCASSLGLAGVNEQFFGPGTRLTVL.

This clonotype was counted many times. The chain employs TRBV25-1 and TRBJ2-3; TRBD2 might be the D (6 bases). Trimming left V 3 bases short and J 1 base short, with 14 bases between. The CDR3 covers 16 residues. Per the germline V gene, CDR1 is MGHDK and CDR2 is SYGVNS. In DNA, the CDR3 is TGTGCCAGCAGTGATTTGGAGGGCGACCGCACAGATACGCAGTATTTT. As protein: CASSDLEGDRTDTQYF.

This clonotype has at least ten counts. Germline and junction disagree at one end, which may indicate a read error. The CDR3 nucleotides read TGTGCCAGCAGCCCGCCGGGACTAGCGGGAGAGCGGTACTTC. Translated, it gives CASSPPGLAGERYF. V and J are TRBV3-1 and TRBJ2-7; 14 bases line up with TRBD2. There are 14 residues in the CDR3. Germline lookup yields CDR1 LGHDT and CDR2 YNNKEL (reference sequence).

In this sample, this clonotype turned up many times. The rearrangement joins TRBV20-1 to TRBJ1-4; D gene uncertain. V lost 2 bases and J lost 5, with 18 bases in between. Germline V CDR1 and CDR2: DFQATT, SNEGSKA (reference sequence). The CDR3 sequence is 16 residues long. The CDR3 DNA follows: TGCAGTGCTAGATTACAACGCCTGGGCTTGAATGAAAAACTGTTTTTT. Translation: CSARLQRLGLNEKLFF.

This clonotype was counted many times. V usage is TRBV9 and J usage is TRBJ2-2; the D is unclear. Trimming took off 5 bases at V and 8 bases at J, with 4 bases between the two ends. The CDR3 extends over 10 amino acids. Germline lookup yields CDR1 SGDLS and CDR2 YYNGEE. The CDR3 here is CASSLGELFF. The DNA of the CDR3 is TGTGCCAGCAGTCTTGGGGAGCTGTTTTTT.

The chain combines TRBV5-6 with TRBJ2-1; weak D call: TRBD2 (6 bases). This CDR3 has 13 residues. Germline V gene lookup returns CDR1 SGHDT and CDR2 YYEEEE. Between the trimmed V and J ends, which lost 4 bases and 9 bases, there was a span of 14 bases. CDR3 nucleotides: TGTGCCAGCAGCCCCTCTAGCGACAGTGAGCAGTTCTTC. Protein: CASSPSSDSEQFF.

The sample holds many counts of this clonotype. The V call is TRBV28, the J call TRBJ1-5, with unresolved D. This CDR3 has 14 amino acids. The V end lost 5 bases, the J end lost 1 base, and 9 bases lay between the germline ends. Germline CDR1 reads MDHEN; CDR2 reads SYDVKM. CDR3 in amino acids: CASSPRASNQPQHF. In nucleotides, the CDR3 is TGTGCCAGCAGTCCCCGAGCGAGCAATCAGCCCCAGCATTTT.

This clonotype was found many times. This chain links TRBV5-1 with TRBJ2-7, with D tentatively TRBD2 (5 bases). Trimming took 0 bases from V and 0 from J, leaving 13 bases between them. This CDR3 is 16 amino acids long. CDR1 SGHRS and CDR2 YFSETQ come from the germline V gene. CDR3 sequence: CASSLEVGVPSYEQYF. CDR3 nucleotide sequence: TGCGCCAGCAGCTTGGAAGTGGGAGTACCCTCCTACGAGCAGTACTTC.

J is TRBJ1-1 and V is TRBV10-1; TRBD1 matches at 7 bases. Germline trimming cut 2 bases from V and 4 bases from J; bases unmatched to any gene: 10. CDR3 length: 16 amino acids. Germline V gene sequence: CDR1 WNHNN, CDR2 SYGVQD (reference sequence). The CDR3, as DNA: TGCGCCAGCAGTGAGCACGAGACAGGGTCCGCCACTGAAGCTTTCTTT. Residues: CASSEHETGSATEAFF.

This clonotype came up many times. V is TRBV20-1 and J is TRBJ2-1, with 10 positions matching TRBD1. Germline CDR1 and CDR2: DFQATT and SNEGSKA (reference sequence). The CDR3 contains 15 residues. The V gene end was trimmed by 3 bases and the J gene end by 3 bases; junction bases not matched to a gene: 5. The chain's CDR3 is CSARAGTGDYNEQFF. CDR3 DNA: TGCAGTGCTAGGGCCGGGACAGGGGACTACAATGAGCAGTTCTTC.

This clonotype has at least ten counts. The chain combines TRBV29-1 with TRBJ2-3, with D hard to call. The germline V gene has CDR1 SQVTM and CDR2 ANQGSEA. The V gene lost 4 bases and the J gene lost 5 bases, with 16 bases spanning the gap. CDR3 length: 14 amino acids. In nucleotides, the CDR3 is TGCAGCGTTGGGTTATCTTCAAGTGGAGATACGCAGTATTTT. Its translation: CSVGLSSSGDTQYF.